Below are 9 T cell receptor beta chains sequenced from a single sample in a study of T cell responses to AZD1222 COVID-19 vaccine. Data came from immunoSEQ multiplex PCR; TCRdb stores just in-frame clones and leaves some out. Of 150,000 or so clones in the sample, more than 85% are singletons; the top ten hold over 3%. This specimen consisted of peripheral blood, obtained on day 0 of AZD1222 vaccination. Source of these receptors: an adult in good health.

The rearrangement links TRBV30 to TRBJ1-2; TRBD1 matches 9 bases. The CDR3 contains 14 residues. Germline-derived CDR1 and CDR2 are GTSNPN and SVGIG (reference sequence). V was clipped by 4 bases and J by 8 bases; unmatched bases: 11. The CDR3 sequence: CAWTLADRGRGYTF. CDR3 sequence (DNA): TGTGCCTGGACCCTAGCGGACAGGGGCAGGGGCTACACCTTC.

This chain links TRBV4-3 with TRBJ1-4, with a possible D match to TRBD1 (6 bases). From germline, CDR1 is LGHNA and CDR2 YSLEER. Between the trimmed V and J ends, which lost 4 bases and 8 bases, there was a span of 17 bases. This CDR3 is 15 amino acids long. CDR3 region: CASSLTGWVEEKLFF. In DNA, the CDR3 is TGCGCCAGCAGCCTGACAGGATGGGTCGAGGAAAAACTGTTTTTT.

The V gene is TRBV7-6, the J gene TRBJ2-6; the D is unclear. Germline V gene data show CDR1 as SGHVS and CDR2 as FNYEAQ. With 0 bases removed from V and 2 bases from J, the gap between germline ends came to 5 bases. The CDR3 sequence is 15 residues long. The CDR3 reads CASSLAVPGANVLTF. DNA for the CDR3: TGTGCCAGCAGCTTAGCGGTTCCTGGGGCCAACGTCCTGACTTTC.

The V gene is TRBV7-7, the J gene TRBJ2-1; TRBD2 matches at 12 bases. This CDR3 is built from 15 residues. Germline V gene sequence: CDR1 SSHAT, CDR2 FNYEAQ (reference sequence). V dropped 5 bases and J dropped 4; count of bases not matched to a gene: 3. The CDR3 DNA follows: TGTGCCAGCAGCCTCGGACTAGCGGGATACAATGAGCAGTTCTTC. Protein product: CASSLGLAGYNEQFF.

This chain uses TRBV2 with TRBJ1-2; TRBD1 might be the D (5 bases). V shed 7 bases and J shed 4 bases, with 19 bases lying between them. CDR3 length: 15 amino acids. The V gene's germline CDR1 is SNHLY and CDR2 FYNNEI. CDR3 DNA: TGTGCCAGCAATAGGCCAGGGAGAAGCGGCTATGGCTACACCTTC. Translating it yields CASNRPGRSGYGYTF. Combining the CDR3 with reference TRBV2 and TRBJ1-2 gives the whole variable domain EPEVTQTPSHQVTQMGQEVILRCVPISNHLYFYWYRQILGQKVEFLVSFYNNEISEKSEIFDDQFSVERPDGSNFTLKIRSTKLEDSAMYFCASNRPGRSGYGYTFGSGTRLTVV.

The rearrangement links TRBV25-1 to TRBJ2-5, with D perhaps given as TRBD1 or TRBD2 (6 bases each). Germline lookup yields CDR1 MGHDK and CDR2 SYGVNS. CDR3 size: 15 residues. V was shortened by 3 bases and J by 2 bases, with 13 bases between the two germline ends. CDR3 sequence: CASSDPRGRQETQYF. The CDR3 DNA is TGTGCCAGCAGTGACCCTCGGGGGCGACAAGAGACCCAGTACTTC.

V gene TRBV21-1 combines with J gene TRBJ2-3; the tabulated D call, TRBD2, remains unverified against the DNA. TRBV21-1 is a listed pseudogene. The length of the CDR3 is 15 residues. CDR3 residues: CASSLPLVRTDTQYF. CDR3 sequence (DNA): TGTGCCAGCAGCCTACCGTTGGTTCGGACAGATACGCAGTATTTT.

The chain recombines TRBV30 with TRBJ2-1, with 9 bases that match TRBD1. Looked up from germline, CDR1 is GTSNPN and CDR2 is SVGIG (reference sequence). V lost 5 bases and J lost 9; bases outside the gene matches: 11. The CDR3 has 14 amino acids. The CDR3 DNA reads TGTGCCTGGGGGACAGGGTTGGGGTACGTTGAGCAGTTCTTC. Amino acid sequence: CAWGTGLGYVEQFF.

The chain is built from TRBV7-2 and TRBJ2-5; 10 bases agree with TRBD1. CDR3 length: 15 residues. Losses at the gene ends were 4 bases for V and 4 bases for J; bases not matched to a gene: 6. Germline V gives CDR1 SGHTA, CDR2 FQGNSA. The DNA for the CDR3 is TGTGCCAGCAGCTCACGGACAGGGGGGGTAGAGACCCAGTACTTC. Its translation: CASSSRTGGVETQYF.